Included here is one T cell receptor (beta chain) sequence, with context. Its antigen is not identified. This sample was included in a study of early T cells in non-severe SARS-CoV-2 infection. Turning to the study itself: Sequencing was performed on bulk RNA from unsorted whole blood, leaving chains unpaired. Overall study results and limits: Lookups in VDJdb leaned toward anti-spike CD8 responses and missed private and CD4 specificities.

In the library, individual cDNA molecules carried attached unique molecular identifiers. In TCRdb, the 5' RACE reads were re-called with MiXCR into one record per CDR3 protein. The sample consists of roughly 50,000 distinct CDR3 sequences, roughly 5.3% of them appearing once. This receptor was identified in an adult who was a healthcare worker with PCR-confirmed SARS-CoV-2 infection or an uninfected control (not recorded which). Material for sequencing was whole blood.

This CDR3 is CASSKMERGLSSTRNTIYF. The DNA of the CDR3 is TGTGCCAGCAGCAAAATGGAAAGGGGGCTCTCCTCAACTCGAAACACCATATATTTT. This chain joins TRBV21-1 and TRBJ1-3; the table's D call TRBD1 went unverified against the DNA. TRBV21-1 is recorded as a pseudogene. CDR3 length equals 19 residues.